This T cell receptor (beta chain) was profiled in a study of cytomegalovirus exposure and HLA in healthy donors. The primer mix had 60 Vbeta and 13 Jbeta primers. The data were produced by immunoSEQ multiplex PCR, yet TCRdb's version contains in-frame clones alone and is incomplete. The sample records about 210,000 clones, roughly 85% being singletons. In its sample, this clone was seen once. Germline V CDR1 and CDR2: SGDLS, YYNGEE. Trimming shortened V by 3 bases and J by 4 bases, and 4 bases separated the two germline ends. This CDR3 has 12 residues. The clonotype was recovered from a male donor in good health and CMV-seronegative. The rearrangement joins TRBV9 to TRBJ2-2; D gene unclear. The specimen was PBMCs. The CDR3 DNA sequence: TGTGCCAGCAGCGACTCCACCGGGGAGCTGTTTTTT. It encodes CASSDSTGELFF. The full variable domain, completed using reference TRBV9 and TRBJ2-2, is DSGVTQTPKHLITATGQRVTLRCSPRSGDLSVYWYQQSLDQGLQFLIQYYNGEERAKGNILERFSAQQFPDLHSELNLSSLELGDSALYFCASSDSTGELFFGEGSRLTVL.